The present entry profiles one TCR beta chain with its context. Trimming cost V 4 bases and J 0 bases, with 9 bases left between them. This CDR3 is built from 14 residues. CDR1 is MNHEY, CDR2 SMNVEV, per germline (reference sequence). These data originate in a study of blood T cell repertoires in COVID-19. Allocation to cohorts depended on clinical history reported by the participants. This table comes from immunoSEQ multiplex PCR, and its TCRdb copy is limited to in-frame clones, with some not included. The sample carries roughly 310,000 clones, about 91% recorded once. This chain connects TRBV27 to TRBJ1-1; D not resolved. The sequence came from a woman aged 40 to 50 who had recovered from COVID-19. Sequencing was done on a sample of PBMCs or T cells enriched from blood (not recorded which). The CDR3 DNA reads as TGTGCCAGCAGTTATAACAGATTGAACACTGAAGCTTTCTTT. It is translated as CASSYNRLNTEAFF.